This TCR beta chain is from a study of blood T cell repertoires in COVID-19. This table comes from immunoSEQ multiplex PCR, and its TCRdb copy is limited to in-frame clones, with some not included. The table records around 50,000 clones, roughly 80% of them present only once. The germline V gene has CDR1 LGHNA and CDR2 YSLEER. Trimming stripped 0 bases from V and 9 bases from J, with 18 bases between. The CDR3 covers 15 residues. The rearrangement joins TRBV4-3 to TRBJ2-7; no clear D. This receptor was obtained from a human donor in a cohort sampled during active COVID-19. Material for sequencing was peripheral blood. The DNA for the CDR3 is TGCGCCAGCAGCCAAGACCCCCACCCCATTTTCGGGCAGTACTTC. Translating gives CASSQDPHPIFGQYF.